The T cell receptor beta chain described here comes from a study of blood T cell repertoires in COVID-19. Germline V CDR1 and CDR2: DFQATT, SNEGSKA (reference sequence). Trimming cost V 3 bases and J 16 bases, with 27 bases left between them. The CDR3 has 15 amino acids. Clones were sequenced by immunoSEQ multiplex PCR, and TCRdb holds only the in-frame ones, with some missing. Of more than 250,000 clones detected, around nine tenths appear once; the ten largest clones hold approximately 2.6%. Sample: PBMCs or T cells enriched from blood (not recorded which). The chain combines TRBV20-1 with TRBJ1-4, with a possible D match to TRBD1 (6 bases). The source is a woman aged 18-35 years who had recovered from COVID-19. The CDR3 region is CSASGGNRVMIGPFF. CDR3 nucleotides: TGCAGTGCTAGTGGGGGCAACAGGGTGATGATCGGTCCGTTTTTT.